Reported below is one T cell receptor beta chain. The CDR3 spans 16 residues. CDR1 and CDR2 (germline): MDHEN, SYDVKM. Trimming removed 1 base at V and 1 base at J, with 11 bases between. The method was immunoSEQ multiplex PCR; TCRdb's version includes in-frame clones alone and lacks a portion of them. The sample includes 95,000 to 150,000 clones, over 75% of them seen just once. This entry comes from a study of blood T cell repertoires in COVID-19. On the study more broadly: The analysed material was cDNA or gDNA that came from T cells, B-cell-depleted T cells, or PBMCs.

The clonotype originates from a man aged 55 to 70 with active or convalescent COVID-19. The V gene is TRBV28, the J gene TRBJ1-3; D is possibly TRBD1 (5 bases). Specimen: peripheral blood. The CDR3 nucleotides are TGTGCCAGCAGTTTATTGGGGAGGGGATCTGGAAACACCATATATTTT. Translating it yields CASSLLGRGSGNTIYF.